This T cell receptor (beta chain) was sequenced for a study of Graves' ophthalmopathy and Graves' hyperthyroidism. Whole-study results and caveats: In predicting ophthalmopathy progression, the model reached over 70% sensitivity and around 72% specificity.

Transcripts of RNA were the source for amplifying TCR beta CDR3 regions. Second-round multiplex PCR came after a first-round RT-PCR that employed HTBI primers. Each CDR3 protein gets one entry after TCRdb re-called the multiplex PCR reads with MiXCR. Here the sample spans around 1,000,000 distinct CDR3 sequences, roughly two fifths being singletons. Germline CDR1 reads SGHRS; CDR2 reads YFSETQ. V was shortened by 1 base and J by 7 bases, with 15 bases between the two germline ends. The CDR3 is made up of 14 amino acids. Aged 18 to 65, hyperthyroidism patients had new diagnoses of under 2 months' duration. Orbital computed tomography and thyroid ultrasound, along with TRAb, serum thyroxine and clinical symptoms, underpinned diagnosis. To note about this clonotype: The antigen is unknown.

Sequenced material: peripheral blood or thyroid tissue (not recorded which). This chain joins TRBV5-1 and TRBJ2-7, with D tentatively TRBD1 (5 bases). The sequence derives from an adult man with Graves' hyperthyroidism. CDR3 sequence: CASSLRRGSDEQYF. The CDR3 DNA sequence: TGCGCCAGCAGCTTGCGAAGGGGTTCGGATGAGCAGTACTTC.